This entry is about one TCR beta chain. These data are taken from a study of blood T cell repertoires in COVID-19. Study details: PBMCs, B-cell-depleted T cells, or T cells provided the cDNA or gDNA that made up the material.

In the study's own analysis: The assay estimated nucleated cells by amplifying reference gene primers. Produced via immunoSEQ multiplex PCR; TCRdb's table is partial and in-frame only. Clonal size and the V and J genes are those of that table, whereas D and trimming came from the DNA. Found here are about 220,000 clones, 70% to 90% of them singletons; the top ten hold roughly 3.4%. V lost 0 bases to trimming and J lost 3 bases; unmatched junction nucleotides: 7. CDR3 length equals 17 residues. The germline CDR1 and CDR2 sequences are LGHNT and FRNRAP. Sample: PBMCs or T cells enriched from blood (not recorded which). The chain combines TRBV12-5 with TRBJ2-2, with 7 bases fitting TRBD1. The receptor was isolated from a woman between 35 and 50 years old with acute COVID-19. CDR3 region: CASGLVLTGTYTGELFF. The CDR3 bases are TGTGCTAGTGGTTTGGTACTGACAGGGACGTACACCGGGGAGCTGTTTTTT.